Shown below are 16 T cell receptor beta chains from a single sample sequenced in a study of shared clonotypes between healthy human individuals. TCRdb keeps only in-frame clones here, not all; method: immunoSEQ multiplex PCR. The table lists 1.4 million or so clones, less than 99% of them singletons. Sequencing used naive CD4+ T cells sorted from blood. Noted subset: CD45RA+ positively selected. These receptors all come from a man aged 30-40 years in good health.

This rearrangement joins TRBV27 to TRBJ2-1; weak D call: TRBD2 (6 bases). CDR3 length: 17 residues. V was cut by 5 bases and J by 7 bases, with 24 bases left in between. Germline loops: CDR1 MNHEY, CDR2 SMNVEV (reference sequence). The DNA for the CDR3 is TGTGCCAGCAGTCCCCCGTTGGGACGCGGAGGGTTGAATGAGCAGTTCTTC. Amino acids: CASSPPLGRGGLNEQFF.

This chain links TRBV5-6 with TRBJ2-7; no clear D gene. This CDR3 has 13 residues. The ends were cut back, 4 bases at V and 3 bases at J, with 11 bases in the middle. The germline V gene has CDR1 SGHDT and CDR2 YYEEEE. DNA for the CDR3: TGTGCCAGCAGCCCCTATCTGAGCTACGAGCAGTACTTC. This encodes CASSPYLSYEQYF.

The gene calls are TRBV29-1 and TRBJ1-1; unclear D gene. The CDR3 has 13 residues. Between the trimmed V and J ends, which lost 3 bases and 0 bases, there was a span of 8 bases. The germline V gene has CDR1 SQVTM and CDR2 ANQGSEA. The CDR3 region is CSVDHGLNTEAFF. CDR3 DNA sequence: TGCAGCGTTGATCACGGCCTGAACACTGAAGCTTTCTTT. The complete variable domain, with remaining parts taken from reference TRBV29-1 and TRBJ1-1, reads SAVISQKPSRDICQRGTSLTIQCQVDSQVTMMFWYRQQPGQSLTLIATANQGSEATYESGFVIDKFPISRPNLTFSTLTVSNMSPEDSSIYLCSVDHGLNTEAFFGQGTRLTVV.

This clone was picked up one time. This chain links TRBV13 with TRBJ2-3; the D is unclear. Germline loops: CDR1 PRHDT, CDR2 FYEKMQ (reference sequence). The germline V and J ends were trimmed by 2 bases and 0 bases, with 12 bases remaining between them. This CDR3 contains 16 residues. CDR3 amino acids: CASSLLSRSSTDTQYF. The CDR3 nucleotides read TGTGCCAGCAGCTTACTTTCCAGGTCTAGCACAGATACGCAGTATTTT.

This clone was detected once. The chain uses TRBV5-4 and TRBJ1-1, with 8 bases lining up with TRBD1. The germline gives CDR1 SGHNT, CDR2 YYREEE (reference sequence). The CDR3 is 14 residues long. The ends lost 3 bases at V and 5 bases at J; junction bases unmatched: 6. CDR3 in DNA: TGTGCCAGCAGCTCCGGACAGGGATTTACTGAAGCTTTCTTT. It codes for CASSSGQGFTEAFF.

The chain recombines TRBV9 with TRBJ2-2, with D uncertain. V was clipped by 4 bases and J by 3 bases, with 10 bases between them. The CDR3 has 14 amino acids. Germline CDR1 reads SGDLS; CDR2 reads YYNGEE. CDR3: CASSPLGHTGELFF. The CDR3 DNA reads TGTGCCAGCAGCCCACTCGGCCACACCGGGGAGCTGTTTTTT.

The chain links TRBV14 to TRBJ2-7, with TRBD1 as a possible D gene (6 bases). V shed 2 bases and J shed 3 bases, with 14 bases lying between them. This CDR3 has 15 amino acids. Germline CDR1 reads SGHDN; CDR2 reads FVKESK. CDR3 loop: CASSQLGARGYEQYF. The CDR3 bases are TGTGCCAGCAGCCAATTGGGCGCCAGGGGCTACGAGCAGTACTTC.

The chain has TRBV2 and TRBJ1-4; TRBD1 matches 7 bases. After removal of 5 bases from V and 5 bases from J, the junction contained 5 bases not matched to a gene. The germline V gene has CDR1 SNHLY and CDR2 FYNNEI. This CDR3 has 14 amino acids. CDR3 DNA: TGTGCCAGCAGTTTGTGGGACAGAAATGAAAAACTGTTTTTT. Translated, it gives CASSLWDRNEKLFF.

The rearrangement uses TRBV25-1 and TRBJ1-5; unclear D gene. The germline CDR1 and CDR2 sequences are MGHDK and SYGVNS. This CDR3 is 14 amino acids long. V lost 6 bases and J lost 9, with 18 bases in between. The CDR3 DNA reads TGTGCCAGCAGCGAGGGTGTGAATCTGGCGCCCCAGCATTTT. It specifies CASSEGVNLAPQHF. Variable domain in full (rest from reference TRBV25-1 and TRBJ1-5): EADIYQTPRYLVIGTGKKITLECSQTMGHDKMYWYQQDPGMELHLIHYSYGVNSTEKGDLSSESTVSRIRTEHFPLTLESARPSHTSQYLCASSEGVNLAPQHFGDGTRLSIL.

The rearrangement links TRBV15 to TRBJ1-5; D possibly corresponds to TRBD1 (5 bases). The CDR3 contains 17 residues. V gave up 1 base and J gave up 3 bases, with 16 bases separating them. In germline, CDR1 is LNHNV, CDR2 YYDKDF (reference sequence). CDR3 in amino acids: CATSRVGGVGYNQPQHF. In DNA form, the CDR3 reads TGTGCCACCAGCAGAGTCGGGGGAGTGGGATACAATCAGCCCCAGCATTTT.

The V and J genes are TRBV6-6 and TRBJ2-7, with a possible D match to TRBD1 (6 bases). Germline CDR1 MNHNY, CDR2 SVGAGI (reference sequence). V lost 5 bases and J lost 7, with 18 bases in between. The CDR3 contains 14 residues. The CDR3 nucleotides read TGTGCCAGCAGTATTGCCAGGGGCCCCTCGGAGCAGTACTTC. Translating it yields CASSIARGPSEQYF.

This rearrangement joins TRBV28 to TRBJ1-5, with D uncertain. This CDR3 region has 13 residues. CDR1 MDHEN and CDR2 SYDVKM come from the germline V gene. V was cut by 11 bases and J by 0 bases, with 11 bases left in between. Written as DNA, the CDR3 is TGTGCCTCCTTAGACCCTAGCAATCAGCCCCAGCATTTT. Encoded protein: CASLDPSNQPQHF.

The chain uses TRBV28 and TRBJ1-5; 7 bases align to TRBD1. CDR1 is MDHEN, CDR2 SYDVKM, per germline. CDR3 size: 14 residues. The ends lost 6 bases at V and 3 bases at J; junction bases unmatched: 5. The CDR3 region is CASRGGQDNQPQHF. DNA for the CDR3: TGTGCCAGCAGAGGCGGACAGGACAATCAGCCCCAGCATTTT.

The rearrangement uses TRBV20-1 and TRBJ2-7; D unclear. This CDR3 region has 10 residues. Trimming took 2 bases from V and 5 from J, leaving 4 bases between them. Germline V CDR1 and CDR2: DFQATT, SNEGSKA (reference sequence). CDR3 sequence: CSARRHEQYF. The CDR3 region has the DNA TGCAGTGCTAGACGTCACGAGCAGTACTTC.

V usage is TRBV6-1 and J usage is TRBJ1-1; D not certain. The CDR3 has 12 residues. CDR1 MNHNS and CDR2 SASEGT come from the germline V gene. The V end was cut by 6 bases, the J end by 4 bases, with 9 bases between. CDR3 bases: TGTGCCAGCAGAAGAGAAACCACTGAAGCTTTCTTT. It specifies CASRRETTEAFF.

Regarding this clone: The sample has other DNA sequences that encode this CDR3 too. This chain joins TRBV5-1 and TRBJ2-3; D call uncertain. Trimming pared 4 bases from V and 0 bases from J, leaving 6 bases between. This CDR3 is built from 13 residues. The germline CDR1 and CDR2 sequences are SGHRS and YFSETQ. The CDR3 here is CASSRLSTDTQYF. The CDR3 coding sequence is TGCGCCAGCAGCCGACTGAGCACAGATACGCAGTATTTT. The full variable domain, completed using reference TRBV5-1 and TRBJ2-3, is KAGVTQTPRYLIKTRGQQVTLSCSPISGHRSVSWYQQTPGQGLQFLFEYFSETQRNKGNFPGRFSGRQFSNSRSEMNVSTLELGDSALYLCASSRLSTDTQYFGPGTRLTVL.